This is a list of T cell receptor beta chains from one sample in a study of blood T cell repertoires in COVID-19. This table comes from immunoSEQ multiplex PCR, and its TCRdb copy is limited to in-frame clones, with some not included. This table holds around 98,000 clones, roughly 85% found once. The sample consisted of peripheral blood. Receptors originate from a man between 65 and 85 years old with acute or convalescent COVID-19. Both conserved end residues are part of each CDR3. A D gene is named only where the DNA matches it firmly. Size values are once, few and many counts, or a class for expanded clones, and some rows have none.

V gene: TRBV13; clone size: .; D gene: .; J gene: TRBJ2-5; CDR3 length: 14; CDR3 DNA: TGTGCCAGCAGCTTTGGGGCTTCGGATGAGACCCAGTACTTC; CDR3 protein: CASSFGASDETQYF
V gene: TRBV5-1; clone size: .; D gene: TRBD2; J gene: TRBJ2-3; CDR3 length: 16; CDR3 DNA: TGCGCCAGCAGCTCCTTAGCGGGGTCTAGCACAGATACGCAGTATTTT; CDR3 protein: CASSSLAGSSTDTQYF
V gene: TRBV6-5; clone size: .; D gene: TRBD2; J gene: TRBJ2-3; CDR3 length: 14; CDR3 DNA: TGTGCCAGCAGTCCGCTAGCGGTTACAGATACGCAGTATTTT; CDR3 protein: CASSPLAVTDTQYF
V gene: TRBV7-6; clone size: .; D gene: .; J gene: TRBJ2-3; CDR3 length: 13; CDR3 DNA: TGTGCCAGCAGCGGGGGCCGCACAGATACGCAGTATTTT; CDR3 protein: CASSGGRTDTQYF
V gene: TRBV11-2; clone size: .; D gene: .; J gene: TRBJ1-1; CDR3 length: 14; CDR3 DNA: TGTGCCAGCAGCGCAATCAGGGGCGGCACTGAAGCTTTCTTT; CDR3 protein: CASSAIRGGTEAFF
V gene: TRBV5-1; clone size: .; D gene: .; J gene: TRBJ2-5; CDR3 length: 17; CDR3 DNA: TGCGCCAGCAGCTTGGAAGTCCCTACAGGGACGGGAGAGACCCAGTACTTC; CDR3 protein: CASSLEVPTGTGETQYF
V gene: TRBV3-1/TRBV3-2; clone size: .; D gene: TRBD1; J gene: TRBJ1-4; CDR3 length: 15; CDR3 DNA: TGTGCCAGCAGCCGACAGGGGGCAACTAATGAAAAACTGTTTTTT; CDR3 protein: CASSRQGATNEKLFF
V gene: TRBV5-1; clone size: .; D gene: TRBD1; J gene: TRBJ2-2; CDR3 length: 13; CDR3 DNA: TGCGCCAGCAGGGACGGGACAGCCGGGGAGCTGTTTTTT; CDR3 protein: CASRDGTAGELFF
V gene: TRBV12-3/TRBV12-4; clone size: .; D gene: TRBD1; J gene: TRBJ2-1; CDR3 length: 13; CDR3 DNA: TGTGCCAGCAGTTTAGTTACAGGGGGCGGTCAGTTCTTC; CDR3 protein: CASSLVTGGGQFF
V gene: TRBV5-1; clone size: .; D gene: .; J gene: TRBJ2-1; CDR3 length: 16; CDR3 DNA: TGCGCCAGCAGCTTCCAGGCCACGAGCTCCTACAATGAGCAGTTCTTC; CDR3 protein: CASSFQATSSYNEQFF
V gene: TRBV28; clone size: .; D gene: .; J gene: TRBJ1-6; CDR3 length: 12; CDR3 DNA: TGTGGGACAGCGTCTATCGGGTCACCCCTCCACTTT; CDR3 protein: CGTASIGSPLHF
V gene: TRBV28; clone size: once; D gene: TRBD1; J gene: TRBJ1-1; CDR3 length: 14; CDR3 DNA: TGTGCCAGCAGTCGAGACAGGGGGGGAACTGAAGCTTTCTTT; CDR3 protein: CASSRDRGGTEAFF
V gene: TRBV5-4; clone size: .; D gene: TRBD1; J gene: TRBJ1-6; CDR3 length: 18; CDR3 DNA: TGTGCCAGCAGCTATCGGACAGGAGGATACAGGGTGTCTTCACCCCTCCACTTT; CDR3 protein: CASSYRTGGYRVSSPLHF
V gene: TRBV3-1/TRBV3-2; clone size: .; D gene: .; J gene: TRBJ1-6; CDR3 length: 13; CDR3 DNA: TGTGCCAGCAGCCGGGGCAGCGATTCACCCCTCCACTTT; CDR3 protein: CASSRGSDSPLHF
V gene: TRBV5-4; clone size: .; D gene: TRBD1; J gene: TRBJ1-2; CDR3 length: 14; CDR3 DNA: TGTGCCAGCAGCCCGGGACAGCGGTCCTATGGCTACACCTTC; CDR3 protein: CASSPGQRSYGYTF
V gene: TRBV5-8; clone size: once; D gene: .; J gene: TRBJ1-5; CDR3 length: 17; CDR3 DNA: TGTGCCAGCAGCTCCGCTCCCCCAGGGTACAGCGCTCAGCCCCAGCATTTT; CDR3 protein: CASSSAPPGYSAQPQHF
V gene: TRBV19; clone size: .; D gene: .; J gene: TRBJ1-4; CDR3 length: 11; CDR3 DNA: TGTGCCAGTAGTCCAGGGTTTAAACTGTTTTTT; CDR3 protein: CASSPGFKLFF
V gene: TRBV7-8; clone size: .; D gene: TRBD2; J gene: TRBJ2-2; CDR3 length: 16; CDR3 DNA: TGTGCCAGCAGCCCCCCGGGACTATTGCGCGTCGGGGAGCTGTTTTTT; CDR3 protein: CASSPPGLLRVGELFF
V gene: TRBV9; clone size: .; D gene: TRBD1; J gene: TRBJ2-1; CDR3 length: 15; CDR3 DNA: TGTGCCAGCAGCGCCGGACAGGGGGAAGGAAATGAGCAGTTCTTC; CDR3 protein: CASSAGQGEGNEQFF
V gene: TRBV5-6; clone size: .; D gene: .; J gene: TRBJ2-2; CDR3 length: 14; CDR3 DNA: TGTGCCAGCAGCTTGTTGAGGAACACCGGGGAGCTGTTTTTT; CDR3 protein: CASSLLRNTGELFF
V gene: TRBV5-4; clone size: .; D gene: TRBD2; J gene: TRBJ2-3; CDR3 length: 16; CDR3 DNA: TGTGCCAGCAGCCTGTACCGGGGAGGGGGCACAGATACGCAGTATTTT; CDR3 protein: CASSLYRGGGTDTQYF
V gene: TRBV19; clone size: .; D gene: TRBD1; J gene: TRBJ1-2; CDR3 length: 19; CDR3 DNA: TGTGCCAGTAGTGGCCCTAAGACAGGGGACCTCCTATCTAACTATGGCTACACCTTC; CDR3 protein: CASSGPKTGDLLSNYGYTF
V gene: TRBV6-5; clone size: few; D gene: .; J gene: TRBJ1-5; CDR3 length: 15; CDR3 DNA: TGTGCCAGCAGTCCCGACAGCGATAGCAATCAGCCCCAGCATTTT; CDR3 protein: CASSPDSDSNQPQHF
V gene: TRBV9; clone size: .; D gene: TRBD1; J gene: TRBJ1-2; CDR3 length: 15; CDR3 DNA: TGTGCCAGCAGCGGCCCGGGACAGGGGGCTTATGGCTACACCTTC; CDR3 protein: CASSGPGQGAYGYTF
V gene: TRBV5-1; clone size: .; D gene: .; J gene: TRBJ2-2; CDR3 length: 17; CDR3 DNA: TGCGCCAGCAGCTTGGGAAAGGACACCTCGAACACCGGGGAGCTGTTTTTT; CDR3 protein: CASSLGKDTSNTGELFF
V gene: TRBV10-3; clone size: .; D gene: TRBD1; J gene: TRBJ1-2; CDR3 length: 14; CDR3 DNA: TGTGCCATCACCCCAGGACAGGGTGTATTTGGCTACACCTTC; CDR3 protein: CAITPGQGVFGYTF
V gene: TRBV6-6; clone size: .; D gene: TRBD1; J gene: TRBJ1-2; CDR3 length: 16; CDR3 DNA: TGTGCCAGCAGCCGCCTCCTGGACAGGGCCAACTATGGCTACACCTTC; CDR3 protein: CASSRLLDRANYGYTF
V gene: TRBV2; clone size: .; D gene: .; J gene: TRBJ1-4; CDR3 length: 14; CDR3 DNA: TGTGCCAGCAGCAGGACAGCGGCTAATGAAAAACTGTTTTTT; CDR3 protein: CASSRTAANEKLFF
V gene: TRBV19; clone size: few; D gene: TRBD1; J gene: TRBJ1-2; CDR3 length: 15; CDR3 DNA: TGTGCCAGTAGTCCTCCGGGACAGGGGGGACATGGCTACACCTTC; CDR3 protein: CASSPPGQGGHGYTF
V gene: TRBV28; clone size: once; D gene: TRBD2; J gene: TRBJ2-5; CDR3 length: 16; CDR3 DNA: TGTGCCAGCAGTCCCACGGGACTAGCGGGACAAGAGACCCAGTACTTC; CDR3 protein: CASSPTGLAGQETQYF
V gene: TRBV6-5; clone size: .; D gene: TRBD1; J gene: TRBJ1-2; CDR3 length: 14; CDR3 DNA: TGTGCCAGCTCCCCCGGACAGGCGGTCTATGGCTACACCTTC; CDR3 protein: CASSPGQAVYGYTF
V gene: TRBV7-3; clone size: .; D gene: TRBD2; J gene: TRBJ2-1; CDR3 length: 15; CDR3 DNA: TGTGCCAGCAGCTTAAGACTAGCGGGTAACAATGAGCAGTTCTTC; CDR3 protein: CASSLRLAGNNEQFF
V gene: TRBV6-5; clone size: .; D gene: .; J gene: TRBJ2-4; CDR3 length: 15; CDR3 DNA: TGTGCCAGCAGACCCCTGGACGGGGAGAGGAACATTCAGTACTTC; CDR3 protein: CASRPLDGERNIQYF
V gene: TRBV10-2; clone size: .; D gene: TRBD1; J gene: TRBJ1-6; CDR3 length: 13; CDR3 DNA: TGCGCCAGTTACAGGGGAGATAATTCACCCCTCCACTTT; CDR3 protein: CASYRGDNSPLHF
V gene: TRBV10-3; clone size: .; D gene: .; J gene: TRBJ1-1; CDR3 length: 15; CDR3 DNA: TGTGCCATCGGGACCGCCGGGACAAAGAACACTGAAGCTTTCTTT; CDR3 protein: CAIGTAGTKNTEAFF
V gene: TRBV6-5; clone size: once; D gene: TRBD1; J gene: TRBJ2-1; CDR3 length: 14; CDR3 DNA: TGTGCCAGCAGGGGACAGGGTTCCTACAATGAGCAGTTCTTC; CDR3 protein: CASRGQGSYNEQFF
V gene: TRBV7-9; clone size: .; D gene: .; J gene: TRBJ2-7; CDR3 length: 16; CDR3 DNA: TGTGCCAGCAGCTCTTCGGACTTGTTGTTCAAGTACGAGCAGTACTTC; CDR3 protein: CASSSSDLLFKYEQYF
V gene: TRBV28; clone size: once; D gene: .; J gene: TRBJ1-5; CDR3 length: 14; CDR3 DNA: TGTGCCAGCAGACAGGGATGGGGCAATCAGCCCCAGCATTTT; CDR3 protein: CASRQGWGNQPQHF
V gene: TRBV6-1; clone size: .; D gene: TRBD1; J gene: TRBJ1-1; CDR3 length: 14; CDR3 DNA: TGTGCCAGCACCGATACAGGGGAGAACACTGAAGCTTTCTTT; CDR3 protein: CASTDTGENTEAFF
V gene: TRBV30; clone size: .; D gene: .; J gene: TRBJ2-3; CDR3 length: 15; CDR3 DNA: TGTGCCTGGAGTGGCTGGAGGGGGGGCCGCGATACGCAGTATTTT; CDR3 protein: CAWSGWRGGRDTQYF
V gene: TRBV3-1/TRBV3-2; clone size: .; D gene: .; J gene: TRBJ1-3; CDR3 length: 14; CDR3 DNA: TGTGCCAGCAGCCAAGGTGGGACAGGAAACACCATATATTTT; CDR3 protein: CASSQGGTGNTIYF
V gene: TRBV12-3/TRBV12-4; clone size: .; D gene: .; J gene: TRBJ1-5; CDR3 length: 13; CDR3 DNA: TGTGCCAGCAGTATTACACAGGATCAGCCCCAGCATTTT; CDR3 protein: CASSITQDQPQHF
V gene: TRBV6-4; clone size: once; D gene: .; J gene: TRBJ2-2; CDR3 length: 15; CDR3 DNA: TGTGCCAGCAGTCTACTACCAGGGGACACCGGGGAGCTGTTTTTT; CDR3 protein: CASSLLPGDTGELFF
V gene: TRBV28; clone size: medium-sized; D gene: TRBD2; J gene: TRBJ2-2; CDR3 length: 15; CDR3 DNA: TGTGCCAGCAGTTTCCAGCGGGGGGCCGCCGGGGAGCTGTTTTTT; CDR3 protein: CASSFQRGAAGELFF
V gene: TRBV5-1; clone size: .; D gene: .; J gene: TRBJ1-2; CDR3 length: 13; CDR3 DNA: TGCGCCAGCAGCTTAGAGGGAATCTATGGCTACACCTTC; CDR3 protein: CASSLEGIYGYTF
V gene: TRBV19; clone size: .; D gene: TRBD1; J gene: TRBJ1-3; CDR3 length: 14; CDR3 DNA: TGTGCCAGCGCGGACAGGGTCTCTGGAAACACCATATATTTT; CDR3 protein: CASADRVSGNTIYF
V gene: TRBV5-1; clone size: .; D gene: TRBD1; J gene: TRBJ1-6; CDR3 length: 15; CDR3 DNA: TGCGCCAGCAGGTCTTCGTGGACAGGGCCTTCACCCCTCCACTTT; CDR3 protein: CASRSSWTGPSPLHF
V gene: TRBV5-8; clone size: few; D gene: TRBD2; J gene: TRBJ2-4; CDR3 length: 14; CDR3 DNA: TGTGCCAGCAGCTTGAACTGGGAGGGAAACATTCAGTACTTC; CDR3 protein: CASSLNWEGNIQYF
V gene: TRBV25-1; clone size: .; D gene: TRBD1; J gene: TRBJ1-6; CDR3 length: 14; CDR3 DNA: TGTGCCAGCAGTAGACAGGGGGACCTCTCACCCCTCCACTTT; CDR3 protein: CASSRQGDLSPLHF
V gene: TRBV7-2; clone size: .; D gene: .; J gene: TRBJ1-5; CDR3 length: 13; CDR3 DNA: TGTGCCAGCAGCTTTAATAGCAATCAGCCCCAGCATTTT; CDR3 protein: CASSFNSNQPQHF
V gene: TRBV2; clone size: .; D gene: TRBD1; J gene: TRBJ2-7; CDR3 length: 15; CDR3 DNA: TGTGCCAGCAGTGGACGACAGGGCCAGTCCTACGAGCAGTACTTC; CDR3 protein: CASSGRQGQSYEQYF
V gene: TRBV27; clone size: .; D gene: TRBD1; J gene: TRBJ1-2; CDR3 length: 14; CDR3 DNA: TGTGCCAGCAGTCCCACAGGGGGCGCATGGGGCTACACCTTC; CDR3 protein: CASSPTGGAWGYTF
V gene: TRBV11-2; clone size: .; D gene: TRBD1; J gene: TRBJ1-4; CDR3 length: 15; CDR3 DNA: TGTGCCAGCAGCTCCACGACAGGGGGCTCTGAAAAACTGTTTTTT; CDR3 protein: CASSSTTGGSEKLFF
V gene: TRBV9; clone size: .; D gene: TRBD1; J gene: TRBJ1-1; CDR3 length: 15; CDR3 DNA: TGTGCCAGCAGCGGGCAGGGGGGACGGAACACTGAAGCTTTCTTT; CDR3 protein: CASSGQGGRNTEAFF
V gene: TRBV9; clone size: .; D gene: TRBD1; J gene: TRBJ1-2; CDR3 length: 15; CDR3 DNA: TGTGCCAGCAGCCCCGACCGGGACAGGTTCTATGGCTACACCTTC; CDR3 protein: CASSPDRDRFYGYTF
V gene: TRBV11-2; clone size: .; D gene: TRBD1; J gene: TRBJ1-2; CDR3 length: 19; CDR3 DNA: TGTGCCAGCAGCTCATACGGGTCCCCGAGGACAGGGGGCGGCTATGGCTACACCTTC; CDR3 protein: CASSSYGSPRTGGGYGYTF
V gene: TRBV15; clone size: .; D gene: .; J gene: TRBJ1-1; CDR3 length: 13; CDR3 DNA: TGTGCCACCAGCAGAGATAAACAATTTGAAGCTTTCTTT; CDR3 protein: CATSRDKQFEAFF